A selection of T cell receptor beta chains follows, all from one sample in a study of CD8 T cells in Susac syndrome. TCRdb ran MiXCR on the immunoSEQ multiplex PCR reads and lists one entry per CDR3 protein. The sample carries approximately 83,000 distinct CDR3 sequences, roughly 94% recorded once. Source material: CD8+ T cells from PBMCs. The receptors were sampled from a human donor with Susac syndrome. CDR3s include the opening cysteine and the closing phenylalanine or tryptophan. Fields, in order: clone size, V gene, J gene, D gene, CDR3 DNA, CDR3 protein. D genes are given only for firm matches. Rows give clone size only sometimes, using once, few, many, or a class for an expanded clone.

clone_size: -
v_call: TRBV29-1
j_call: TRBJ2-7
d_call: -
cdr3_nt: TGCAGCGTCAGGGAAACCTACGAGCAGTACTTC
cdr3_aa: CSVRETYEQYF

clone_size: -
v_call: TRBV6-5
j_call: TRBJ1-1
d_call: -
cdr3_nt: TGTGCCAGCAGTTATAGGGCCAACACTGAAGCTTTCTTT
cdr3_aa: CASSYRANTEAFF

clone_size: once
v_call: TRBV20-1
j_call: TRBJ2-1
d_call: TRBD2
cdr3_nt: TGCAGCACCTATAGCGGGAGGGGCCTTAAGGGAGAGAATGAGCAGTTCTTC
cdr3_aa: CSTYSGRGLKGENEQFF

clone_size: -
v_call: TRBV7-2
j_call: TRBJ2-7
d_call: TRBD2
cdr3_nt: TGTGCCAGCAGCTCCCTAGCGGGAGGTTACGAGCAGTACTTC
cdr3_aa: CASSSLAGGYEQYF

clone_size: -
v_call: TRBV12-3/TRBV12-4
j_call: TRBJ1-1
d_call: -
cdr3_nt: TGTGCCAGCACCGGGGGCAACACTGAAGCTTTCTTT
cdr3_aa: CASTGGNTEAFF

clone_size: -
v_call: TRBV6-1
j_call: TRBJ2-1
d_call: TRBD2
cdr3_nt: TGTGCCAGCAGTGGCTGGGAGGGCGACCGGTTTCTAAATGAGCAGTTCTTC
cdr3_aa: CASSGWEGDRFLNEQFF

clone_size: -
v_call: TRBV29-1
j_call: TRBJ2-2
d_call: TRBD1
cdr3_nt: TGCAGCGTTGTTGGGACAGCGAACACCGGGGAGCTGTTTTTT
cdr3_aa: CSVVGTANTGELFF

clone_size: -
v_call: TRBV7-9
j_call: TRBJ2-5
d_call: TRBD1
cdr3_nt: TGTGCCAGCAGCTCCCGATTAGACAGGGGGCAGCAGACCCAGTACTTC
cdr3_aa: CASSSRLDRGQQTQYF

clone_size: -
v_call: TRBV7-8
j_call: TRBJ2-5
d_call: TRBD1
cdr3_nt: TGTGCCAGCAGCTTAGCATGGACAGGGGGCGCTTGTGTAGAGACCCAGTACTTC
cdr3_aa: CASSLAWTGGACVETQYF

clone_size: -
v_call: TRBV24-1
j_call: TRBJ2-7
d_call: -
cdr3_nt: TGTGCCACCAGTGATGGACTACCCCTCTCCGAGCAGTACTTC
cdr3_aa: CATSDGLPLSEQYF

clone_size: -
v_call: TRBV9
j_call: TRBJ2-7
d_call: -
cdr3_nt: TGTGCCAGCAGCTCCGAGGGCCCCTACGAGCAGTACTTC
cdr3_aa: CASSSEGPYEQYF

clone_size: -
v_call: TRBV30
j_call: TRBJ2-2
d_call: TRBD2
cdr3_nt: TGTGCCTGGGGAGGGGTAGGAGCGGGAGACTACACCGGGGAGCTGTTTTTT
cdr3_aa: CAWGGVGAGDYTGELFF

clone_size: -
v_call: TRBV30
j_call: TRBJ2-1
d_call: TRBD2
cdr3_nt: TGTGCCTTGAATCCCGGACTAGCGGGAGAGGACGGGGGGAATGAGCAGTTCTTC
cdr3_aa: CALNPGLAGEDGGNEQFF

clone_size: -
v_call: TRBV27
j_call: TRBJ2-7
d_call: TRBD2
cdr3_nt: TGTGCCAGCAGCCAGACTAGCGGGAGTCTCCACGAGCAGTACTTC
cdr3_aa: CASSQTSGSLHEQYF

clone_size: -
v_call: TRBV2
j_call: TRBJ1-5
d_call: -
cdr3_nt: TGTGCCAGCACCGAGGGCTATAGCAATCAGCCCCAGCATTTT
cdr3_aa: CASTEGYSNQPQHF

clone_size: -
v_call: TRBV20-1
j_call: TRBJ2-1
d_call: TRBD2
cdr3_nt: TGCAGTGCTTATTCGGGACTAGCGCAAAACAATGAGCAGTTCTTC
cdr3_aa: CSAYSGLAQNNEQFF

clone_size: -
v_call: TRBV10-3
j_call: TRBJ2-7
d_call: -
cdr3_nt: TGTGCCATCAGTGAGCCAATAAAAGGGGATCTAACCTACGAGCAGTACTTC
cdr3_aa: CAISEPIKGDLTYEQYF

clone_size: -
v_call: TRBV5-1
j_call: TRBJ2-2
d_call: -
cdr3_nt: TGCGCCAGCAGCTTGGCCATAGAGACCGGGGAGCTGTTTTTT
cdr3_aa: CASSLAIETGELFF

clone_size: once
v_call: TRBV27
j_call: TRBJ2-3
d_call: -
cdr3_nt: TGTGCCAGCAGTCTACTAGGTAACGGGGGCACAGATACGCAGTATTTT
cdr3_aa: CASSLLGNGGTDTQYF

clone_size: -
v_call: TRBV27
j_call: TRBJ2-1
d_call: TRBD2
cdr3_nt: TGTGCCAGCAGTTTACCATCCGGGACTAGCGATGAGCAGTTCTTC
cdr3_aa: CASSLPSGTSDEQFF

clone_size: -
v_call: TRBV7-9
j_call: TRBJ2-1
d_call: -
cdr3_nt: TGTGCCAGCAGTCCACGTCATAGCTCCTACAATGAGCAGTTCTTC
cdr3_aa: CASSPRHSSYNEQFF

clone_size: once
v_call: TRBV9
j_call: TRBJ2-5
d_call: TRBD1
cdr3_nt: TGTGCCAGCAGCGACGGAGGGACAGGGCAAGAGACCCAGTACTTC
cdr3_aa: CASSDGGTGQETQYF

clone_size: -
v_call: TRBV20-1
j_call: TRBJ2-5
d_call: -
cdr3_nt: TGCAGTGCTAAAGGGGGGACTCAAGAGACCCAGTACTTC
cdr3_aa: CSAKGGTQETQYF

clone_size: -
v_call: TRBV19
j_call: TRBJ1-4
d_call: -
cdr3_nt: TGTGCCAGTAGTATGGGTCTAACAGGAGATGAAAAACTGTTTTTT
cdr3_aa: CASSMGLTGDEKLFF

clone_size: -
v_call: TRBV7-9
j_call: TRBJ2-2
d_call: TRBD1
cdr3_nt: TGTGCCAGCAGCCCCTTGACAGGGTCCGGGGAGCTGTTTTTT
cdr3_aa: CASSPLTGSGELFF

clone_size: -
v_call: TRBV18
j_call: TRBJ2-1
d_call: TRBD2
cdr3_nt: TGTGCCAGCTCACCGGGGACTAGCGGGAGAAGCTACAATGAGCAGTTCTTC
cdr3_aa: CASSPGTSGRSYNEQFF

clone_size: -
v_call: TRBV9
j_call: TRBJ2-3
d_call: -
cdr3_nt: TGTGCCAGCAGCGTAAATACAGATACGCAGTATTTT
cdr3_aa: CASSVNTDTQYF

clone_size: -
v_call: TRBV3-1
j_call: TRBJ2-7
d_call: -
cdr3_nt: TGTGCCAGCAGCTCGACAGGACCCTACGAGCAGTACTTC
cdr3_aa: CASSSTGPYEQYF

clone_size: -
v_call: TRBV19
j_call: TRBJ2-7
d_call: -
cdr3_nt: TGTGCCAGTAGTATGACAGTTTCCTACGAGCAGTACTTC
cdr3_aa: CASSMTVSYEQYF

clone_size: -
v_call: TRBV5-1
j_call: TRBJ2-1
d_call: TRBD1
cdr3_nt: TGCGCCAGCAGCTTAACCGGGACAGGGAGCTACAATGAGCAGTTCTTC
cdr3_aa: CASSLTGTGSYNEQFF

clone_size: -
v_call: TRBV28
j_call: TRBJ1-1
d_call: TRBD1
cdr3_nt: TGTGCCAGCAGCTTGCAGGGGTACCCAGGGACAGTTTTCTTT
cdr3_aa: CASSLQGYPGTVFF

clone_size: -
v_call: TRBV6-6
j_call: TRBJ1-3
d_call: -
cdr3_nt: TGTGCCAGCAGTCACACCGGGGAAGGAGGAAACACCATATATTTT
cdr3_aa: CASSHTGEGGNTIYF

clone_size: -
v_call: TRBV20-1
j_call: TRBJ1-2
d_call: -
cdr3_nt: TGCAGTGCTAGAGACCTTTTTCTAGAGGGCTACACCTTC
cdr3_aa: CSARDLFLEGYTF